These 5 T cell receptor beta chains were all obtained from the same sample, sequenced in a study of blood T cell repertoires in COVID-19. Clones were read by immunoSEQ multiplex PCR, and TCRdb kept only the in-frame ones, dropping some. Altogether 150,000 to 250,000 clones are present, roughly 80% being singletons, with the ten largest covering roughly 6.9%. Sequenced sample: PBMCs or T cells enriched from blood (not recorded which). These receptors all come from a man aged 35-49 years who had recovered from COVID-19.

This chain joins TRBV2 and TRBJ1-5; perhaps TRBD1 as D (6 bases). The CDR3 is made up of 14 amino acids. Germline V lookup: CDR1 SNHLY, CDR2 FYNNEI. Trimming took off 6 bases at V and 2 bases at J, with 11 bases between the two ends. This CDR3 reads CASRNRVGNQPQHF. In DNA, the CDR3 is TGTGCCAGCAGAAACAGGGTGGGCAATCAGCCCCAGCATTTT.

Remarks on this clone: Different DNA sequences within this sample yield the same CDR3. V is TRBV30 and J is TRBJ1-5; possible D gene TRBD1, 6 bases. This CDR3 region has 13 residues. Germline V gene data show CDR1 as GTSNPN and CDR2 as SVGIG (reference sequence). V was pared by 0 bases and J by 4 bases, with 7 bases between. This CDR3 reads CAWSVGGNQPQHF. The DNA of the CDR3 is TGTGCCTGGAGTGTAGGGGGAAATCAGCCCCAGCATTTT.

This chain connects TRBV5-1 to TRBJ1-5, with D perhaps TRBD1 (6 bases). The length of the CDR3 is 15 residues. Germline V lookup: CDR1 SGHRS, CDR2 YFSETQ. Trimming shortened V by 8 bases and J by 1 base, and 16 bases separated the two germline ends. The CDR3 sequence: CASSPGGPSNQPQHF. The CDR3 DNA sequence: TGCGCCAGTTCCCCCGGGGGGCCGAGCAATCAGCCCCAGCATTTT.

V and J are TRBV4-1 and TRBJ1-5, with D perhaps TRBD1 (5 bases). The CDR3 length is 16 residues. From germline, CDR1 is MGHRA and CDR2 YSYEKL. Trimming pared 0 bases from V and 7 bases from J, leaving 16 bases between. In DNA form, the CDR3 reads TGCGCCAGCAGCCAAGATAGGGGAGGCGTAGACCAGCCCCAGCATTTT. This codes for CASSQDRGGVDQPQHF.

J is TRBJ2-7 and V is TRBV7-2; possibly TRBD1 for D (6 bases). The CDR3 contains 15 residues. V was pared by 1 base and J by 0 bases, with 10 bases between. CDR1 is SGHTA and CDR2 is FQGNSA in the germline V gene. CDR3 in DNA: TGTGCCAGCAGCTTAGTAGCAGGGGACTCCTACGAGCAGTACTTC. Amino acid sequence: CASSLVAGDSYEQYF.